The 30 T cell receptor delta chains reported below all come from one sample, sequenced in a study of γδ T cells in repeated Plasmodium falciparum infection. Flow sorting of PBMC yielded separate Vgamma9/Vdelta2+ and Vdelta2-negative gammadelta T cell populations for bulk repertoire analysis. TCRdb ran CATT on the multiplex PCR reads. Of tens of thousands of delta-chain clones listed, 0.98% are singletons. What was sequenced was gamma-delta T cells from blood. The receptors derive from a pool of human donors (malaria-infected and uninfected, not separated).

As for this clone: TCRdb attributes to this sequence the protein of a much larger clone, which differs from the DNA translation at residue 6; a read error is likely, and the protein displayed is translated from the DNA. The J gene is TRDJ1, the V gene TRDV2; D is perhaps TRDD3 (5 bases). TCRdb is silent on the J gene; assignment here came from matching the DNA to germline. The CDR3 is 16 amino acids. Looked up from germline, CDR1 is GEAIGNYY and CDR2 is EKD. The V end lost 2 bases, the J end lost 0 bases, and 15 bases lay between the germline ends. CDR3 protein: CACDIGEKRDTDKLIF. The CDR3 DNA follows: TGTGCCTGTGACATTGGGGAAAAAAGGGACACCGATAAACTCATCTTT.

Turning to this clone: This DNA's translation differs at residue 12 from TCRdb's protein, which comes from a much larger clone; a read error is likely, and the protein shown is translated from the DNA. The CDR3 nucleotides are TGTGCTCTTGGGGAAAAGATTCAACTGGGGGATGAGGCCAGACCCCTGATCTTT. As protein: CALGEKIQLGDEARPLIF. The genes are TRDV1 and TRDJ4, with 10 bases fitting TRDD3. The J gene was not available in TCRdb and was assigned here by matching the DNA to germline segments. Germline loops: CDR1 TSWWSYY, CDR2 QGS. This CDR3 has 18 residues. V gave up 2 bases and J gave up 0 bases; unmatched junction bases: 12.

This clone was seen a handful of times. This probably arose from a read error, given a far larger clone one base away. The same CDR3 also results from other DNA sequences found in this sample. The chain is built from TRDV2 and TRDJ3, with 10 positions matching TRDD3. The J gene, missing from TCRdb, was assigned here through DNA to germline matching. V was clipped by 0 bases and J by 0 bases; unmatched bases: 4. Germline loops: CDR1 GEAIGNYY, CDR2 EKD. The CDR3 contains 19 residues. CDR3 residues: CACDTGGYDVSWDTRQMFF. The CDR3 DNA is TGTGCCTGTGACACCGGGGGATACGACGTCTCCTGGGACACCCGACAGATGTTTTTC.

This clone was seen only a few times. TCRdb's listed protein matches a much larger clone and diverges from this DNA's translation at residue 14, likely through a read error; the protein shown comes from the DNA. The genes are TRDV1 and TRDJ1, with 8 bases identical to TRDD3. The J gene, not given by TCRdb, was assigned here from a germline match of the nucleotide sequence. V was clipped by 4 bases and J by 3 bases; unmatched bases: 37. Looked up from germline, CDR1 is TSWWSYY and CDR2 is QGS. The CDR3 totals 25 residues. Written as DNA, the CDR3 is TGTGCTCTTGGGGCACGCCGGATCCTACCATACTGGGGGGGCCCAGGTAAGGACCCCTCCGATAAACTCATCTTT. Amino acids: CALGARRILPYWGGPGKDPSDKLIF.

This clone was seen many times. It is likely a read error: a sequence one base away is far more abundant. The chain recombines TRDV2 with TRDJ1, with 8 bases matching TRDD3. From germline, CDR1 is GEAIGNYY and CDR2 EKD. V dropped 3 bases and J dropped 0; count of bases not matched to a gene: 20. The CDR3 spans 20 residues. The CDR3 DNA is TGTGCCTGTGACGCGGTGGGATGGGGGATTCGCCAAATACACACCGATAAACTCATCTTT. It is translated as CACDAVGWGIRQIHTDKLIF.

This clone came up many times. This DNA translates differently at residue 15 from the TCRdb protein, which is that of a much larger clone; a read error is likely, and the protein shown is the DNA's own translation. The CDR3 DNA reads TGTGCCTGTGACAAGGGGGATACTTCTCGGGGGGCCGATAAACCCATCTTT. Translation: CACDKGDTSRGADKPIF. The chain uses TRDV2 and TRDJ1, with 9 bases lining up with TRDD3. The CDR3 has 17 amino acids. Looked up from germline, CDR1 is GEAIGNYY and CDR2 is EKD.

This clone has only a few counts. Only one base separates this from a far larger clonotype, so it likely reflects a read error. The sample holds other DNA sequences that translate to the same CDR3. The V and J genes are TRDV2 and TRDJ1, with TRDD3 identical over 9 bases. TCRdb carries no J gene annotation; the J gene was assigned here by matching the DNA with germline. Germline values: CDR1 GEAIGNYY, CDR2 EKD. The CDR3 runs to 19 residues. Here the CDR3 reads CACDTVTGGPTSYTDKLIF. The CDR3 coding sequence is TGTGCCTGCGACACCGTTACTGGGGGACCCACTTCGTACACCGATAAACTCATCTTT.

This clone turned up a few times. A read error is the likely source, as a far larger clone sits one nucleotide away. Other DNA sequences within the sample encode an identical CDR3. V gene TRDV2 combines with J gene TRDJ1, with 8 bases identical to TRDD3. TCRdb carries no J gene annotation; the J gene was assigned here by matching the DNA with germline. The CDR3 sequence is 14 residues long. Germline V gene sequence: CDR1 GEAIGNYY, CDR2 EKD. This chain's CDR3 is CACDFLGDTDKLIF. As DNA, the CDR3 is TGTGCCTGTGACTTCCTGGGGGACACCGACAAACTCATCTTT.

This clone was seen a handful of times. A far larger clone is only one base removed, so a read error is likely. Other DNA sequences of this sample code for an identical CDR3. The chain combines TRDV1 with TRDJ1, with D tentatively TRDD2 or TRDD3 (7 bases each). The CDR3 has 22 residues. Trimming shortened V by 1 base and J by 6 bases, and 36 bases separated the two germline ends. The V gene's germline CDR1 is TSWWSYY and CDR2 QGS. In nucleotides, the CDR3 is TGTGCTCTTGGGGAACCATTCCTACGGGTCACTACAGCTGGGGGTCGACTCAATAAACTCATCTTT. This encodes CALGEPFLRVTTAGGRLNKLIF.

This clone occurred a few times. This DNA translates differently at residue 3 from the TCRdb protein, which is that of a much larger clone; a read error is likely, and the protein shown is the DNA's own translation. V gene TRDV1 combines with J gene TRDJ1; 7 nucleotides match TRDD3. The CDR3 sequence is 18 residues long. Germline values: CDR1 TSWWSYY, CDR2 QGS. Here the CDR3 reads CAPGDERRGMDHTDKLIF. CDR3 in DNA: TGTGCTCCTGGGGATGAAAGGAGGGGGATGGACCACACCGATAAACTCATCTTT.

Turning to this clone: The same CDR3 also results from other DNA sequences found in this sample. The chain combines TRDV1 with TRDJ1, with D possibly being TRDD2 (6 bases). Between the trimmed V and J ends, which lost 9 bases and 0 bases, there was a span of 47 bases. The length of the CDR3 is 25 residues. Germline lookup yields CDR1 TSWWSYY and CDR2 QGS. The chain's CDR3 is CALGERGPTHNPVRRDLKYTDKLIF. DNA of the CDR3: TGTGCTCTAGGAGAACGGGGTCCTACCCACAACCCTGTCAGGCGGGATTTGAAGTACACCGATAAACTCATCTTT.

This clone is classed as medium-sized. This CDR3 is also generated by other DNA sequences in the sample. The J gene is TRDJ1, the V gene TRDV1; TRDD3 matches at 10 bases. This CDR3 is built from 17 residues. Germline V gene sequence: CDR1 TSWWSYY, CDR2 QGS. The ends lost 1 base at V and 1 base at J; junction bases unmatched: 6. CDR3 amino acids: CALGERLGDMSTDKLIF. The CDR3 region has the DNA TGTGCTCTTGGGGAACGGCTGGGGGATATGAGCACCGATAAACTCATCTTT.

This clone showed up just a few times. The TCRdb protein, from a much larger clone, departs from this DNA's translation at residue 11, likely by read error; the protein shown derives from the DNA. V usage is TRDV2 and J usage is TRDJ3; D is possibly TRDD3 (5 bases). No J gene was available from TCRdb, and it was assigned here by a germline match of the DNA. Germline CDR1 GEAIGNYY, CDR2 EKD. This CDR3 is 21 amino acids long. V dropped 1 base and J dropped 0 bases, with 21 bases sitting between them. The CDR3 loop is CACDTPEGSGEPSWDTRQMFF. The CDR3 DNA reads TGTGCCTGTGACACTCCGGAGGGGAGTGGCGAACCCTCCTGGGACACCCGACAGATGTTTTTC.

On this clone: The mismatch at residue 5 between this DNA's translation and the TCRdb protein of a much larger clone likely reflects a read error; the protein shown is translated from the DNA. The chain couples TRDV1 to TRDJ1; 7 nucleotides line up with TRDD2. This CDR3 comprises 22 residues. Germline V gives CDR1 TSWWSYY, CDR2 QGS. V lost 4 bases and J lost 0; bases outside the gene matches: 26. CDR3 protein: CALGGLIPTAGTPSKYTDKLIF. CDR3 sequence (DNA): TGTGCTCTTGGGGGACTTATTCCTACGGCTGGGACACCGTCGAAGTACACCGATAAACTCATCTTT.

This clone has more than one count but fewer than ten. Translating this DNA gives a protein that differs at residue 8 from the TCRdb one, which belongs to a much larger clone; a read error is likely, and the protein shown is this translation. The rearrangement uses TRDV1 and TRDJ1; D not certain. Here the J gene came from matching the DNA to germline, since TCRdb omits it. V lost 2 bases and J 5 bases, leaving 6 bases between the germline ends. This CDR3 region has 12 residues. The germline V gene encodes CDR1 TSWWSYY and CDR2 QGS. The CDR3 region has the DNA TGTGCTCTTGGGGAATTGCGGGATAAACTCATCTTT. This gives the protein CALGELRDKLIF.

This clone was counted between two and nine times. This DNA's translation differs at residue 13 from TCRdb's protein, which comes from a much larger clone; a read error is likely, and the protein shown is translated from the DNA. The gene calls are TRDV2 and TRDJ3, with D maybe TRDD3 (6 bases). The J gene comes from matching the DNA to germline here; TCRdb lacks it. The germline gives CDR1 GEAIGNYY, CDR2 EKD. The CDR3 is made up of 17 amino acids. The DNA of the CDR3 is TGTGCCTGTGACACCGTGACTGGGTCCCGGGACACCCAACAGATGTTTTTC. It codes for CACDTVTGSRDTQQMFF.

This clone has a handful of counts. For this DNA, TCRdb reports the protein of a much larger clone, which diverges at residue 19, most likely from a read error; the protein presented here is translated directly from the DNA. V usage is TRDV1 and J usage is TRDJ1; 10 bases map to TRDD3. This CDR3 is 20 amino acids long. Germline lookup yields CDR1 TSWWSYY and CDR2 QGS. For the CDR3, the DNA is TGTGCTCTTGGGGGCCCCAACACATTGGGGGATACTAAAAGTGCCGATAAACTCACCTTT. As protein: CALGGPNTLGDTKSADKLTF.

Concerning this clone itself: A far larger clone is off by one base, so a read error is likely. Other nucleotide sequences in the sample specify the same CDR3. J is TRDJ3 and V is TRDV1, with 12 bases lining up with TRDD3. There are 23 residues in the CDR3. In germline, CDR1 is TSWWSYY, CDR2 QGS. The CDR3 bases are TGTGCTCTTGGGGAATCGGCGAACGACTGGGGGATACCGAGCTCCTGGGACACCCGGCAGATGTTTTTC. Its translation: CALGESANDWGIPSSWDTRQMFF.

This clone was observed a handful of times. Translating this DNA gives a protein that differs at residue 13 from the TCRdb one, which belongs to a much larger clone; a read error is likely, and the protein shown is this translation. The chain carries TRDV1 and TRDJ1, with a tentative D call TRDD2 (6 bases). The germline V and J ends were trimmed by 8 bases and 1 base, with 29 bases remaining between them. The CDR3 loop spans 19 amino acids. CDR1 and CDR2 (germline): TSWWSYY, QGS. The CDR3, as DNA: TGTGCTCTTTCCTACCGGGATGGTAGAGGGTTACAGTCCACCGATAAACTCATCTTT. It encodes CALSYRDGRGLQSTDKLIF.

This clone was counted only a few times. This likely stems from a read error, as it lies one base from a far larger clone. The sample contains more than one DNA sequence encoding this CDR3. The V gene is TRDV1; the J gene was not called; the table's TRDD3 call for D was not verified on the DNA. The CDR3 extends over 15 amino acids. Germline loops: CDR1 TSWWSYY, CDR2 QGS. The CDR3 reads CALGVRLLLGDKLIF. CDR3 coding DNA: TGTGCTCTTGGGGTTAGGCTACTCCTAGGGGATAAGCTCATCTTT.

This clone was observed a handful of times. TCRdb's entry gives the protein of a much larger clone, which mismatches this DNA's translation at residue 8, likely from a read error; the protein reported here is translated from the DNA. The V and J genes are TRDV2 and TRDJ1; 8 nucleotides align to TRDD3. No J gene is reported in TCRdb; it was inferred here by comparing the DNA with germline. Trimming cost V 0 bases and J 0 bases; bases outside gene matches: 11. CDR1 is GEAIGNYY and CDR2 is EKD in the germline V gene. This CDR3 contains 18 residues. Written as DNA, the CDR3 is TGTGCCTGTGACACCCTACAGGGCTGGGGGAACAACACCGATAAACTCATCTTT. This translates into CACDTLQGWGNNTDKLIF.

This clone was recorded a few times. TCRdb shows a much larger clone's protein in place of this DNA's translation, and the two differ at residue 17, likely through a read error; the protein shown is translated from the DNA. The chain is built from TRDV1 and TRDJ1, with 13 bases identical to TRDD3. No J gene is reported in TCRdb; it was inferred here by comparing the DNA with germline. In germline, CDR1 is TSWWSYY, CDR2 QGS. The CDR3 runs 21 residues. The CDR3 sequence: CALGEWNWGIRRPPYTNKLIF. The CDR3 DNA is TGTGCTCTTGGGGAATGGAACTGGGGGATACGTCGGCCACCGTACACCAATAAACTCATCTTT.

Notes on this clone: A far larger clone is off by one base, so a read error is likely. At the DNA level, this CDR3 is encoded by other sequences in the same sample as well. The V gene is TRDV2, the J gene TRDJ3; 10 bases fit TRDD3. Because TCRdb records no J gene, it was assigned here through a match of the DNA to germline. Germline lookup yields CDR1 GEAIGNYY and CDR2 EKD. V dropped 0 bases and J dropped 1; count of bases not matched to a gene: 14. This CDR3 is 22 amino acids long. The CDR3 region is CACDTGQYWGMFASWDTRQMFF. CDR3 sequence (DNA): TGTGCCTGTGACACCGGGCAGTACTGGGGGATGTTCGCTTCCTGGGACACCCGACAGATGTTTTTC.

As concerns this clone: The protein TCRdb gives is from a much larger clone and does not agree with this DNA's translation at residue 16, likely a read error; the protein shown here comes from the DNA. This chain links TRDV1 with TRDJ1; 7 bases fit TRDD3. J lost 0 bases, V lost 1 base, and 35 bases had no gene match. This CDR3 contains 26 residues. Germline V gene data show CDR1 as TSWWSYY and CDR2 as QGS. CDR3 amino acids: CALGERSKPYLWAVRRDTKYTDKLIF. CDR3 DNA: TGTGCTCTTGGGGAACGTTCCAAACCTTACCTCTGGGCGGTAAGGAGGGATACCAAATACACCGATAAACTCATCTTT.

This clone appeared a few times. TCRdb lists the protein of a much larger clone for this DNA, which differs at residue 11, so this is likely a read error; the protein given here is translated from the DNA itself. V is TRDV2 and J is TRDJ1, with D unresolved. Germline V gives CDR1 GEAIGNYY, CDR2 EKD. The CDR3 sequence is 15 residues long. CDR3 nucleotide sequence: TGTGCCTGTGACACAGGGGCTGGCTACACCAATAAACTCATCTTT. Translation: CACDTGAGYTNKLIF.

Comments on this clone: A read error likely explains this, since a far larger clone differs by one base. Different DNA sequences within this sample yield the same CDR3. The chain links TRDV2 to TRDJ1; 12 bases match TRDD3. The J gene, not given by TCRdb, was assigned here from a germline match of the nucleotide sequence. Germline trimming cut 3 bases from V and 0 bases from J; bases unmatched to any gene: 4. CDR1 GEAIGNYY and CDR2 EKD come from the germline V gene. CDR3 length: 16 amino acids. The CDR3 DNA follows: TGTGCCTGTGACCTACTGGGGGATACCTACACCGATAAACTCATCTTT. Protein: CACDLLGDTYTDKLIF.

This clone was observed a handful of times. For this DNA, TCRdb reports the protein of a much larger clone, which diverges at residue 6, most likely from a read error; the protein presented here is translated directly from the DNA. This rearrangement joins TRDV1 to TRDJ1; 8 positions match TRDD3. In the absence of a J gene in TCRdb, the DNA was matched to germline to assign it here. After removal of 5 bases from V and 5 bases from J, the junction contained 10 bases not matched to a gene. This CDR3 has 15 amino acids. CDR1 and CDR2 (germline): TSWWSYY, QGS. CDR3 loop: CALGTSGIRGDKLIF. CDR3 sequence (DNA): TGTGCTCTTGGGACTAGCGGGATACGGGGTGATAAACTCATCTTT.

Comment on this clone: It differs at one base from a far larger clone, so likely a read error. The sample has other DNA sequences that encode this CDR3 too. The chain employs TRDV1 and TRDJ1; TRDD3 aligns across 7 bases. TCRdb offers no J gene call, so here the DNA was matched to germline to obtain one. CDR1 and CDR2 (germline): TSWWSYY, QGS. The CDR3 covers 18 residues. The CDR3 here is CALGELVGLTGALDKLIF. DNA of the CDR3: TGCGCTCTTGGGGAACTGGTGGGCCTCACTGGGGCCCTCGATAAACTCATCTTT.

This clone was seen at least ten times. For this DNA, TCRdb reports the protein of a much larger clone, which diverges at residue 12, most likely from a read error; the protein presented here is translated directly from the DNA. V gene TRDV2 combines with J gene TRDJ1; D uncertain. CDR1 and CDR2 from the germline V gene are GEAIGNYY and EKD. The CDR3 is 16 residues long. In DNA, the CDR3 is TGTGCCTGTGACACCGTGGAGGTCCAGTACACCGGTAAACTCATCTTT. It yields the protein CACDTVEVQYTGKLIF.

Points on this clone: Translating this DNA gives a protein that differs at residue 3 from the TCRdb one, which belongs to a much larger clone; a read error is likely, and the protein shown is this translation. The gene calls are TRDV1 and TRDJ3; TRDD3 aligns across 12 bases. In the absence of a J gene in TCRdb, the DNA was matched to germline to assign it here. This CDR3 region has 24 residues. Germline CDR1 and CDR2: TSWWSYY and QGS. The DNA of the CDR3 is TGTGCTCCTGGGGAAAGGCCCTACCTTCCAACTGGGGGATACTTCTCCTGGGACACCCGACAGATGTTTTTC. It specifies CAPGERPYLPTGGYFSWDTRQMFF.